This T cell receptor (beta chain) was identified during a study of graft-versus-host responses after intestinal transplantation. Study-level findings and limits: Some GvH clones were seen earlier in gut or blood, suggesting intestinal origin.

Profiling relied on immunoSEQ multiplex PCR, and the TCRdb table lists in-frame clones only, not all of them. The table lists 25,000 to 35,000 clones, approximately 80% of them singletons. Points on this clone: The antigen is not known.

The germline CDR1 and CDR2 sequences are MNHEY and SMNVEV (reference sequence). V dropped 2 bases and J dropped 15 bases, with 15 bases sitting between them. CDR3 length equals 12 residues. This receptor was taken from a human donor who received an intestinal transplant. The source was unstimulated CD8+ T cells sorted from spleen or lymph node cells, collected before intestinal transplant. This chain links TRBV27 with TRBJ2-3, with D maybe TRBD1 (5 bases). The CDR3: CASSLRQTELYF. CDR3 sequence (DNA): TGTGCCAGCAGTTTACGACAGACCGAGCTTTATTTT.